The clone carrying this T cell receptor beta chain has only a few counts. These data originate in a study of T-cell reconstitution after alpha-beta-depleted transplantation in children. V shed 3 bases and J 6 bases; nucleotides not matched to a gene: 4. The CDR3 sequence is 13 residues long. Construction of the TCRbeta library involved unique molecular identifiers. TCRdb passed the PCR reads through MiXCR, listing each CDR3 protein once. The sample gives around 380,000 distinct CDR3 sequences, 11% of which show up once; about 5% is in the top ten. Source: PBMCs from the stem cell graft donor, taken from the stem cell graft. The clonotype originates from a human donor who donated a stem cell graft to a child with acute myeloid leukemia. This chain links TRBV12-3 or TRBV12-4 with TRBJ1-1; 7 bases map to TRBD1. The CDR3 loop is CASSLRQGPEAFF. In DNA, the CDR3 is TGTGCCAGCAGTTTGCGACAGGGCCCTGAAGCTTTCTTT.